The T cell receptor beta chain under discussion was sequenced for a study of blood T cell repertoires in COVID-19. The V gene end was trimmed by 0 bases and the J gene end by 2 bases; junction bases not matched to a gene: 4. From germline, CDR1 is SGHRS and CDR2 YFSETQ. There are 16 residues in the CDR3. Assay used: immunoSEQ multiplex PCR; TCRdb lists only in-frame clones, some missing. The sample holds 50,000 to 80,000 clones, around 89% seen once. This clone appeared a single time. Resolution of symptoms, clearance, or two negative PCRs was present in recovered Cohort 3 donors. This sequence joins TRBV5-1 and TRBJ2-3; 9 bases match TRBD2. Specimen: PBMCs or T cells enriched from blood (not recorded which). This receptor was taken from a woman between 40 and 50 years old who had recovered from COVID-19. CDR3 loop: CASSLEAGGLTDTQYF. For the CDR3, the DNA is TGCGCCAGCAGCTTGGAAGCGGGGGGCCTCACAGATACGCAGTATTTT.